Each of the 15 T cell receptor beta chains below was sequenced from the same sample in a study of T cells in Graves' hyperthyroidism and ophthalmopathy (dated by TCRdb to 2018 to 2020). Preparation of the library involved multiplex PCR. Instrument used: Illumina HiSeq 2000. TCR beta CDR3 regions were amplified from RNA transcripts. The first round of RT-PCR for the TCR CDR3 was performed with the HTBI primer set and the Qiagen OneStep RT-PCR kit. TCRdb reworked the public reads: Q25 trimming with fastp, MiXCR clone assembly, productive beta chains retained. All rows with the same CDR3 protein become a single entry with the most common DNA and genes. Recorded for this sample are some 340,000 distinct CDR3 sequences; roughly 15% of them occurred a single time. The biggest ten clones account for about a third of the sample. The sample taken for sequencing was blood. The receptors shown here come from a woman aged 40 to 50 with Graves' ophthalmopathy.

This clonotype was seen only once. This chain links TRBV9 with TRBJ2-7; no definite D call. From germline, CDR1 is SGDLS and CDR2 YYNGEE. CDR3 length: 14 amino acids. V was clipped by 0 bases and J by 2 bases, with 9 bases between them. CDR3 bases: TGTGCCAGCAGCGTAGGTTATAGAACCTACGAGCAGTACTTC. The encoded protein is CASSVGYRTYEQYF.

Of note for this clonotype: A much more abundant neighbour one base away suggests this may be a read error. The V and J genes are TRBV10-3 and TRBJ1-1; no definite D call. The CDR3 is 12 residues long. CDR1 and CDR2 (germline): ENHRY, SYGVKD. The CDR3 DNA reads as TGTGGCATCAGTGAGAGGGCCGGGGAAGCTTTCTTT. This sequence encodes CGISERAGEAFF.

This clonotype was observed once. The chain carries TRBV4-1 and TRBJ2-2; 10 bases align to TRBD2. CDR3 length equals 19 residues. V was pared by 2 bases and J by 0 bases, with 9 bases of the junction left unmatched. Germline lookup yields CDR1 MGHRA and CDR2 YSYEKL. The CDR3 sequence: CASSQLSGGAPANTGELFF. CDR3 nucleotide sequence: TGCGCCAGCAGCCAACTGAGCGGGGGGGCGCCCGCGAACACCGGGGAGCTGTTTTTT.

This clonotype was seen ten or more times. DNA of the CDR3: TGTGCCAGCAGCCTCGGCGCGGCAGGCGAGCAGTACTTC. Amino acid sequence: CASSLGAAGEQYF. The V call is TRBV3-1, the J call TRBJ2-7; no reliable D call. The germline V and J ends were trimmed by 4 bases and 6 bases, with 13 bases remaining between them. The CDR3 sequence is 13 residues long. Germline V CDR1 and CDR2: LGHDT, YNNKEL (reference sequence).

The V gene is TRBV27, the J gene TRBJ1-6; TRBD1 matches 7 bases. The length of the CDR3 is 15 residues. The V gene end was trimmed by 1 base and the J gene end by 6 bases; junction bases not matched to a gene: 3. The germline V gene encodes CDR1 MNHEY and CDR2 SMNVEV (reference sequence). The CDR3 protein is CASSLWAGGNSPLHF. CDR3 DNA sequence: TGTGCCAGCAGTTTATGGGCAGGGGGTAATTCACCCCTCCACTTT.

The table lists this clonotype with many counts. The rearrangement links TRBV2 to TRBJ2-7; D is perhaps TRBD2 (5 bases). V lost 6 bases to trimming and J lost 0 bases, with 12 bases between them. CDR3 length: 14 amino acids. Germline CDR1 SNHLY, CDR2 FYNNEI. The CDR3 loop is CASSPGLYSYEQYF. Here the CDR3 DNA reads TGTGCCAGCAGCCCAGGACTGTACTCCTACGAGCAGTACTTC. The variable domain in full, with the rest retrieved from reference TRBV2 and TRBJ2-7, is EPEVTQTPSHQVTQMGQEVILRCVPISNHLYFYWYRQILGQKVEFLVSFYNNEISEKSEIFDDQFSVERPDGSNFTLKIRSTKLEDSAMYFCASSPGLYSYEQYFGPGTRLTVT.

The CDR3 nucleotides read TGTGCCATCAGTGGACATACAGGGGACAACACCGGGGAGCTGTTTTTT. It encodes CAISGHTGDNTGELFF. This rearrangement joins TRBV10-3 to TRBJ2-2, with 7 bases fitting TRBD1. The CDR3 consists of 16 residues. Germline loops: CDR1 ENHRY, CDR2 SYGVKD. V was pared by 4 bases and J by 2 bases, with 7 bases of the junction left unmatched.

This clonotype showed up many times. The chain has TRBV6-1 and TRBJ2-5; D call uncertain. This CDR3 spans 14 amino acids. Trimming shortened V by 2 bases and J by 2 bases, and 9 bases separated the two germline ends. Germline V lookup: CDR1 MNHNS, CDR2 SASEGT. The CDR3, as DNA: TGTGCCAGCAGTGAAAACTACAGTCAAGAGACCCAGTACTTC. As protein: CASSENYSQETQYF.

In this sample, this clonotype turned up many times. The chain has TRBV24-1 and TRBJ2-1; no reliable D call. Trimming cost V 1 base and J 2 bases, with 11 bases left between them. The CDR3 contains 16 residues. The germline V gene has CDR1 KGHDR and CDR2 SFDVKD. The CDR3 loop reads CATSDFKVQAYNEQFF. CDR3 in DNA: TGTGCCACCAGTGATTTTAAGGTTCAGGCCTACAATGAGCAGTTCTTC.

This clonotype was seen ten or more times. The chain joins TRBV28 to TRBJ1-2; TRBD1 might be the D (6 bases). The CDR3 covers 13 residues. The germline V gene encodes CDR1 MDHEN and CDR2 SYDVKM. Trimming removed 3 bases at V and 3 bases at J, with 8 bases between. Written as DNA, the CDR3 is TGTGCCAGCAGTTTGAGACAGGACTATGGCTACACCTTC. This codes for CASSLRQDYGYTF.

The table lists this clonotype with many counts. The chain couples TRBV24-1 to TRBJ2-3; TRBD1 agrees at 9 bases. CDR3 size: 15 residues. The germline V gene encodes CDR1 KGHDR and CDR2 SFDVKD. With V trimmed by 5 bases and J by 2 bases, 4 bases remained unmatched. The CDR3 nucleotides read TGTGCCACCAGTGCCGGACAGGGGCACACAGATACGCAGTATTTT. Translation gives CATSAGQGHTDTQYF.

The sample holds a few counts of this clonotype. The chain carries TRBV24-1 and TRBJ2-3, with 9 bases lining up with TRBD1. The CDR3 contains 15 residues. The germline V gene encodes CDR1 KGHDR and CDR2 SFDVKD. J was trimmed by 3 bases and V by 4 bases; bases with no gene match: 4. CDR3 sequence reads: CATSEDRGATDTQYF. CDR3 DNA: TGTGCCACCAGTGAAGACAGGGGGGCGACAGATACGCAGTATTTT.

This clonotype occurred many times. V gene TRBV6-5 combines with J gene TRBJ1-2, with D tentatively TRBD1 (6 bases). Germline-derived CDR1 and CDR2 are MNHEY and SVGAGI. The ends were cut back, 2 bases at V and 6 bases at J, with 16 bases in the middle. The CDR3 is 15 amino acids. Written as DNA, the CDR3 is TGTGCCAGCAGTTACCCTTTAGGACAGTCGGATGGCTACACCTTC. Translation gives CASSYPLGQSDGYTF.

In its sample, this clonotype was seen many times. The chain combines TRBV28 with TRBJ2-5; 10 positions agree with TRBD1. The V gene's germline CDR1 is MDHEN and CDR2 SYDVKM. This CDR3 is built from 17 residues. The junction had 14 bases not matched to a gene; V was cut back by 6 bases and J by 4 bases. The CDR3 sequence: CASSLPPIDRGRETQYF. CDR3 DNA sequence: TGTGCCAGCAGCCTCCCTCCTATCGACAGGGGGCGAGAGACCCAGTACTTC.

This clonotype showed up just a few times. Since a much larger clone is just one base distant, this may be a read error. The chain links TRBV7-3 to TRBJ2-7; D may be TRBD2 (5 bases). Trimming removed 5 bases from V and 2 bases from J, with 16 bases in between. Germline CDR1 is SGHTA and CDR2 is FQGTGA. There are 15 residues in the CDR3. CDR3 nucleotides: TGTGCCAGCAGCCAGAGGCTAGCAGAAGCCTACGAGCAGTACTTC. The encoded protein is CASSQRLAEAYEQYF.